Ten or more counts support the clone carrying this TCR beta chain. Its antigen is currently unknown. TCRdb redid the calling of the PCR reads with MiXCR, one entry per CDR3 protein. The sample has more than 250,000 distinct CDR3 sequences; roughly a fifth are singletons. The CDR3 has 13 residues. Trimming left V 7 bases short and J 6 bases short, with 12 bases between. CDR1 is MNHNY and CDR2 is SVGAGI in the germline V gene (reference sequence). This entry is derived from a study of molecular identifiers for immune sequencing clone quantification. Study findings and constraints: Jurkat TCR RNA spiked in from one cell reportedly remained identifiable amid about a million naive cells.

This chain connects TRBV6-6 to TRBJ1-4; a possible D gene is TRBD1 (5 bases). The sequenced material came from naive CD8+ T cells from blood, with Jurkat cell RNA spiked in. The subset here: FACS-sorted CD8+CD4-CCR7+CD45RA+ naive T cells. The sequence was obtained from a human donor in good health. Some libraries in this study had Jurkat cell RNA spiked in. The CDR3 DNA reads as TGTGCCAGCACGGGGGGTATGGATGAAAAACTGTTTTTT. Protein: CASTGGMDEKLFF.